This T cell receptor (beta chain) was captured in a study of cytomegalovirus exposure and HLA in healthy donors. In the study overall: Early release data held some 80 million unique TCRs from HLA-typed donors.

In regard to this clone: What it binds is unknown. An end of the junction does not agree with germline; a read error may underlie this.

Study results and limitations: Donors belonging to an Asian-associated ancestry cluster reportedly showed fewer N-insertions in productive TCRs than the roughly 700-donor mean, according to what a later analysis found. It was in a later analysis that TCR association rates were seen to vary by HLA locus, highest for DRB1 and lowest for HLA-C. Researchers reportedly found TCR beta sequences accurately predicted most subjects' HLA-A and HLA-B alleles.

Germline V gene sequence: CDR1 SGHRS, CDR2 YFSETQ. This CDR3 comprises 13 residues. The PCR contained 60 Vbeta and 13 Jbeta primers. Measured with immunoSEQ multiplex PCR; TCRdb has only the in-frame clones, and not every one. This sample's table reports around 50,000 clones. The chain couples TRBV5-1 to TRBJ1-2; no firm D call. The sequenced sample was PBMCs. The source of this sequence is a middle-aged woman in good health and CMV-seronegative. The CDR3 is CASSPPGGYGYAF. The CDR3 nucleotides are TGCGCCAGCAGCCCTCCGGGAGGCTATGGCTACGCCTTC.